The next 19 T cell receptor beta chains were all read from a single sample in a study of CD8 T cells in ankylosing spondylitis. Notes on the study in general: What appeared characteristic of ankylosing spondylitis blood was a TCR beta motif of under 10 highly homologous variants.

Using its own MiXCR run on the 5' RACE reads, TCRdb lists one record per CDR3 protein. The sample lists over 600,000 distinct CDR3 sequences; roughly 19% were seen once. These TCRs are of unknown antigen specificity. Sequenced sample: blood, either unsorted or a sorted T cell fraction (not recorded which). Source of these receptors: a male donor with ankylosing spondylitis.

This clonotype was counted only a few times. The chain's CDR3 is CASRPTSRNTGELFF. The CDR3 DNA follows: TGTGCCAGCAGACCGACTAGCAGAAACACCGGGGAGCTGTTTTTT. This chain links TRBV12-3 or TRBV12-4 with TRBJ2-2, with 7 positions matching TRBD2. The junction had 6 bases not matched to a gene; V was cut back by 6 bases and J by 2 bases. This CDR3 contains 15 residues.

Here the CDR3 DNA reads TGTGCCATCAGACCCCGAGCGGGGGCCGACACAGATACGCAGTATTTT. Translating it yields CAIRPRAGADTDTQYF. The chain joins TRBV10-3 to TRBJ2-3; TRBD2 agrees at 8 bases. The V gene's germline CDR1 is ENHRY and CDR2 SYGVKD. The CDR3 contains 16 residues. Unmatched junction bases numbered 10, after V lost 6 bases and J lost 2 bases.

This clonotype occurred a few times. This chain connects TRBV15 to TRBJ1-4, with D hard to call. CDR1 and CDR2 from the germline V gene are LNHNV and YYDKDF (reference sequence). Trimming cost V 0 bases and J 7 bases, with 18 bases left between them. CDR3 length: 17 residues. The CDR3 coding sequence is TGTGCCACCAGCAGAGATGCCCTCCTAACGGGGAGTGAAAAACTGTTTTTT. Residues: CATSRDALLTGSEKLFF.

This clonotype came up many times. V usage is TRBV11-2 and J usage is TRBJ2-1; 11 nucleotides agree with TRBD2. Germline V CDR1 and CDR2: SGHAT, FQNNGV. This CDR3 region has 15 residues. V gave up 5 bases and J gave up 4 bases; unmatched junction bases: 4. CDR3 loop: CASSRTSGRYNEQFF. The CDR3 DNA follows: TGTGCCAGCAGCCGTACTAGCGGGAGATACAATGAGCAGTTCTTC.

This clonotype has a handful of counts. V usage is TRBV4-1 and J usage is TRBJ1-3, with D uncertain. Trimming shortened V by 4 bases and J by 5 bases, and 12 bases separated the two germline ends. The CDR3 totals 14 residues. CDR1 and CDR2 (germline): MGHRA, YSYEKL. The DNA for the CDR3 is TGCGCCAGCAGCCTCACGGACGGAAGAAACACCATATATTTT. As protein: CASSLTDGRNTIYF.

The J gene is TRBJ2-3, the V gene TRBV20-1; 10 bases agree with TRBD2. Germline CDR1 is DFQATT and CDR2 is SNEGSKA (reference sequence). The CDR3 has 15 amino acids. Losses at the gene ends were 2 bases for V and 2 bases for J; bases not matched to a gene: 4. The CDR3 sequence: CSARRTSGYTDTQYF. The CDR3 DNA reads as TGCAGTGCTAGAAGGACTAGCGGATACACAGATACGCAGTATTTT.

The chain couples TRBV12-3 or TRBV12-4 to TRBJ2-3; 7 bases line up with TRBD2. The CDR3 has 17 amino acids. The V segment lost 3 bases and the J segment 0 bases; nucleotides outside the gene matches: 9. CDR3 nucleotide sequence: TGTGCCAGCAGTTTCTGGGCTAGCGGTACTAGCACAGATACGCAGTATTTT. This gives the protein CASSFWASGTSTDTQYF.

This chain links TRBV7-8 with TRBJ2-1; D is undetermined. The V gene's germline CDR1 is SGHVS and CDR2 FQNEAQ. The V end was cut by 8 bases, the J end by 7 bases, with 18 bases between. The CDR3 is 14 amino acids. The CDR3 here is CASWRSEVGNEQFF. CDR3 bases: TGTGCCAGCTGGCGGTCTGAAGTGGGGAATGAGCAGTTCTTC. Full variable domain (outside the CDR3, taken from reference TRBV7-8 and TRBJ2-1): GAGVSQSPRYKVAKRGQDVALRCDPISGHVSLFWYQQALGQGPEFLTYFQNEAQLDKSGLPSDRFFAERPEGSVSTLKIQRTQQEDSAVYLCASWRSEVGNEQFFGPGTRLTVL.

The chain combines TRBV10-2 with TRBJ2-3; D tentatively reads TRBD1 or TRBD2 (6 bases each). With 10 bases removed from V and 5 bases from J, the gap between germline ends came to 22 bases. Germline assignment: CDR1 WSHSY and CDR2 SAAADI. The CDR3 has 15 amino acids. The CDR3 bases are TGCGCCATCCTAGGGGGGCCAGGGAACGTAGATACGCAGTATTTT. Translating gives CAILGGPGNVDTQYF.

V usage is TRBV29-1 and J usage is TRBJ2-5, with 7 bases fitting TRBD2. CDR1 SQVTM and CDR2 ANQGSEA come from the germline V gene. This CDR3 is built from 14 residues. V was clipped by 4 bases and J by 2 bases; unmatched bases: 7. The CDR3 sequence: CSVVTGGNQETQYF. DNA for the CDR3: TGCAGCGTTGTTACGGGAGGCAATCAAGAGACCCAGTACTTC.

The CDR3 DNA is TGTGCCAGTAGTATACCAGACTACAATGAGCAGTTCTTC. It codes for CASSIPDYNEQFF. The rearrangement joins TRBV19 to TRBJ2-1; D not resolved. Germline V gene sequence: CDR1 LNHDA, CDR2 SQIVND (reference sequence). The CDR3 is 13 residues long. V gave up 2 bases and J gave up 3 bases, with 5 bases separating them.

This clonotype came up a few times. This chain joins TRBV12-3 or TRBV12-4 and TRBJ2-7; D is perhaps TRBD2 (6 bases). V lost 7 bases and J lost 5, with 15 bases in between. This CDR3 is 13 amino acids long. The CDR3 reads CASKADGGNEQYF. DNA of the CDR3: TGTGCCAGCAAAGCCGACGGGGGAAACGAGCAGTACTTC.

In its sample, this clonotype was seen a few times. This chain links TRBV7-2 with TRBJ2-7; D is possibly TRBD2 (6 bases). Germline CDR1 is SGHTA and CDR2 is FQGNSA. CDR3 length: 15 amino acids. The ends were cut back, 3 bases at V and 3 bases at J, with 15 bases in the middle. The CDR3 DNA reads TGTGCCAGCAGCTTCGCGTTTGCTAGCGACTACGAGCAGTACTTC. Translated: CASSFAFASDYEQYF. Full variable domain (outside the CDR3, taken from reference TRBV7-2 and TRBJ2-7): GAGVSQSPSNKVTEKGKDVELRCDPISGHTALYWYRQSLGQGLEFLIYFQGNSAPDKSGLPSDRFSAERTGGSVSTLTIQRTQQEDSAVYLCASSFAFASDYEQYFGPGTRLTVT.

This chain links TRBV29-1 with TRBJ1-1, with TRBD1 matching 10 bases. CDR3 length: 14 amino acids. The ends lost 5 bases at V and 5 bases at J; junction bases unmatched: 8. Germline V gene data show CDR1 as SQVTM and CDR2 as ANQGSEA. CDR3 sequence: CSVLGTGAGTEAFF. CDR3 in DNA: TGCAGCGTTTTAGGGACAGGGGCGGGGACTGAAGCTTTCTTT.

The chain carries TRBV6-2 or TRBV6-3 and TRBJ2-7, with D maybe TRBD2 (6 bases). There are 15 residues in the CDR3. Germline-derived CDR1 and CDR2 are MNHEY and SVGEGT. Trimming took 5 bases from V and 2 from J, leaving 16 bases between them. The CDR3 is CASSDVASATYEQYF. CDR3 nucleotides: TGTGCCAGCAGTGACGTTGCTAGCGCGACCTACGAGCAGTACTTC.

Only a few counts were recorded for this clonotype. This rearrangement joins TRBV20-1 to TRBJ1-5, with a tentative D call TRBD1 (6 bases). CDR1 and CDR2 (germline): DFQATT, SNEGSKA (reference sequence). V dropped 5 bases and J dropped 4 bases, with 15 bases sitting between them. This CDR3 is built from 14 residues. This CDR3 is CSALQGAANQPQHF. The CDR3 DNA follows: TGCAGTGCTCTACAGGGAGCCGCTAATCAGCCCCAGCATTTT.

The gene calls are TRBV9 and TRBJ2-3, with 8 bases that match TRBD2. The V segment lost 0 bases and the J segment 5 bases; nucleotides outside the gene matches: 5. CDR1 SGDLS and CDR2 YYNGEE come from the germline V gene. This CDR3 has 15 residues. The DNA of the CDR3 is TGTGCCAGCAGCGTAGCGGGAGGGCCGTTAGATACGCAGTATTTT. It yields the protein CASSVAGGPLDTQYF. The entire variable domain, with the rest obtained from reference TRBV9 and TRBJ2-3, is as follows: DSGVTQTPKHLITATGQRVTLRCSPRSGDLSVYWYQQSLDQGLQFLIQYYNGEERAKGNILERFSAQQFPDLHSELNLSSLELGDSALYFCASSVAGGPLDTQYFGPGTRLTVL.

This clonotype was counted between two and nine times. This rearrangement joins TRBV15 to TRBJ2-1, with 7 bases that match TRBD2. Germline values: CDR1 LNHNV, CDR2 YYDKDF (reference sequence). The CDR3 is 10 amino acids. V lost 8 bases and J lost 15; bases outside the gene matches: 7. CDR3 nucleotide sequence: TGTGCCACCGGGACTATAGTCGGGTTCTTC. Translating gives CATGTIVGFF.

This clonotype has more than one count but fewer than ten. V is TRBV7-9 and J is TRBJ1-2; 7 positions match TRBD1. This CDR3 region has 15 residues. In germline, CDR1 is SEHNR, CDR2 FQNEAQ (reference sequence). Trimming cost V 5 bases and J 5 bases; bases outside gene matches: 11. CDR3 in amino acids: CASSPGTVIVYGYTF. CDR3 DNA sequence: TGTGCCAGCAGCCCGGGGACAGTGATAGTGTATGGCTACACCTTC.